These 30 T cell receptor beta chains originate from one sample sequenced in a study of regulatory T cells in long-lasting Graves disease. TCR beta libraries were built with iRepertoire HTBI primers and Arm-PCR of CDR3 regions. TCRdb used MiXCR to reprocess the multiplex PCR reads, holding one entry per CDR3 protein. The table shows some 450,000 distinct CDR3 sequences, with 23% occurring only once. Time point defined: persistent/refractory GD, antithyroid drugs over 5 years with positive TRAb. Making the TCR library involved RNA that had been extracted from PBMCs. Specimen: peripheral blood mononuclear cells (PBMCs), collected when the disease was refractory, from a patient treated with antithyroid drugs. Source of these receptors: a female donor with Graves disease.

The chain combines TRBV5-1 with TRBJ2-5, with D perhaps matching TRBD2 (5 bases). From germline, CDR1 is SGHRS and CDR2 YFSETQ. With 4 bases removed from V and 1 base from J, the gap between germline ends came to 11 bases. The CDR3 contains 14 residues. The CDR3 DNA sequence: TGCGCCAGCAGCCTGGAGGCGGTCCAAGAGACCCAGTACTTC. Protein sequence: CASSLEAVQETQYF.

This clonotype was seen many times. The rearrangement links TRBV30 to TRBJ1-1; D gene unclear. V was cut by 2 bases and J by 11 bases, with 18 bases left in between. The germline gives CDR1 GTSNPN, CDR2 SVGIG (reference sequence). CDR3 length: 13 amino acids. CDR3 sequence: CAWSTDVRRWAFF. The CDR3 bases are TGTGCCTGGAGTACGGACGTTCGGCGATGGGCTTTCTTT.

The rearrangement uses TRBV7-9 and TRBJ1-1; D unresolved. The V gene lost 5 bases and the J gene lost 5 bases, with 12 bases spanning the gap. CDR1 and CDR2 from the germline V gene are SEHNR and FQNEAQ (reference sequence). This CDR3 region has 13 residues. The CDR3 nucleotides read TGTGCCAGCAGCCCATCTTTTTGGACTGAAGCTTTCTTT. The encoded protein is CASSPSFWTEAFF.

The chain recombines TRBV5-1 with TRBJ1-1; 11 bases are a match to TRBD1. Looked up from germline, CDR1 is SGHRS and CDR2 is YFSETQ. J lost 5 bases, V lost 0 bases, and 6 bases had no gene match. The CDR3 runs 16 residues. The CDR3 DNA follows: TGCGCCAGCAGCTTGGGACTGGGACAGGGGGTAACTGAAGCTTTCTTT. It specifies CASSLGLGQGVTEAFF. Full variable domain (remainder filled in from reference TRBV5-1 and TRBJ1-1): KAGVTQTPRYLIKTRGQQVTLSCSPISGHRSVSWYQQTPGQGLQFLFEYFSETQRNKGNFPGRFSGRQFSNSRSEMNVSTLELGDSALYLCASSLGLGQGVTEAFFGQGTRLTVV.

The chain couples TRBV7-2 to TRBJ1-1; no clear D gene. Germline-derived CDR1 and CDR2 are SGHTA and FQGNSA. Trimming left V 4 bases short and J 4 bases short, with 10 bases between. The CDR3 length is 13 residues. In DNA form, the CDR3 reads TGTGCCAGCAGCTCCGAAACCCTCACTGAAGCTTTCTTT. Its protein is CASSSETLTEAFF.

The genes are TRBV28 and TRBJ2-1; 12 nucleotides line up with TRBD2. The V gene end was trimmed by 6 bases and the J gene end by 4 bases; junction bases not matched to a gene: 7. The CDR3 spans 16 residues. Germline loops: CDR1 MDHEN, CDR2 SYDVKM. CDR3 sequence: CASSSRLAGVYNEQFF. The CDR3 coding sequence is TGTGCCAGCAGCTCACGACTAGCGGGAGTTTACAATGAGCAGTTCTTC.

The rearrangement links TRBV28 to TRBJ1-6; possibly TRBD1 for D (6 bases). The CDR3 sequence is 15 residues long. CDR1 is MDHEN, CDR2 SYDVKM, per germline. V lost 6 bases and J lost 4, with 13 bases in between. The CDR3 sequence: CASSPLGQYNSPLHF. The CDR3 nucleotides read TGTGCCAGCAGCCCCCTAGGACAGTATAATTCACCCCTCCACTTT. Full variable domain (remainder filled in from reference TRBV28 and TRBJ1-6): DVKVTQSSRYLVKRTGEKVFLECVQDMDHENMFWYRQDPGLGLRLIYFSYDVKMKEKGDIPEGYSVSREKKERFSLILESASTNQTSMYLCASSPLGQYNSPLHFGNGTRLTVT.

The chain uses TRBV10-3 and TRBJ2-5; D perhaps matches TRBD1 (6 bases). V lost 3 bases, J lost 6 bases, and 11 bases lay in between. The CDR3 is made up of 13 amino acids. CDR1 and CDR2 from the germline V gene are ENHRY and SYGVKD. The CDR3 DNA reads as TGTGCCATCAGTGAATCAGGGGAAAAGACCCAGTACTTC. Its translation: CAISESGEKTQYF.

The rearrangement joins TRBV6-1 to TRBJ2-1, with 13 positions matching TRBD2. With 6 bases clipped from V and 6 bases from J, the junction kept 14 bases outside the gene matches. Germline CDR1 is MNHNS and CDR2 is SASEGT. The CDR3 spans 18 residues. Written as DNA, the CDR3 is TGTGCCAGCAGCACCTCCGGACTAGCGGGAGAGGCGGGCAATGAGCAGTTCTTC. It codes for CASSTSGLAGEAGNEQFF.

This clonotype was counted at least ten times. The J gene is TRBJ1-1, the V gene TRBV6-5; the match to TRBD1 covers 7 bases. The CDR3 covers 15 residues. The V gene's germline CDR1 is MNHEY and CDR2 SVGAGI. Trimming cost V 2 bases and J 0 bases; bases outside gene matches: 3. The CDR3 region is CASSYGTAMNTEAFF. In nucleotides, the CDR3 is TGTGCCAGCAGTTACGGGACAGCAATGAACACTGAAGCTTTCTTT.

This clonotype came up a few times. V and J are TRBV19 and TRBJ1-5, with D perhaps matching TRBD1 (5 bases). Germline assignment: CDR1 LNHDA and CDR2 SQIVND (reference sequence). CDR3 size: 14 residues. Trimming shortened V by 4 bases and J by 7 bases, and 14 bases separated the two germline ends. DNA of the CDR3: TGTGCCAGTAGTAGAGATTCAGGGTTCCAGCCCCAGCATTTT. Residues: CASSRDSGFQPQHF.

At least ten counts were recorded for this clonotype. The V gene is TRBV2, the J gene TRBJ1-2; no firm D call. The V and J ends lost 6 bases and 5 bases respectively, with 7 bases between them. The CDR3 loop spans 11 amino acids. CDR1 and CDR2 (germline): SNHLY, FYNNEI. The DNA for the CDR3 is TGTGCCAGCAGGAGAAATTATGGCTACACCTTC. Amino acids: CASRRNYGYTF. Full variable domain (outside the CDR3, taken from reference TRBV2 and TRBJ1-2): EPEVTQTPSHQVTQMGQEVILRCVPISNHLYFYWYRQILGQKVEFLVSFYNNEISEKSEIFDDQFSVERPDGSNFTLKIRSTKLEDSAMYFCASRRNYGYTFGSGTRLTVV.

The CDR3 DNA reads as TGCGCCAGCAGCTTGGGACTAGCGGGTCCAGCCTACAATGAGCAGTTCTTC. It translates to CASSLGLAGPAYNEQFF. The chain employs TRBV5-1 and TRBJ2-1, with 10 bases aligning to TRBD2. The CDR3 has 17 amino acids. The germline V gene has CDR1 SGHRS and CDR2 YFSETQ. With 0 bases clipped from V and 2 bases from J, the junction kept 5 bases outside the gene matches.

This clonotype was found a few times. The rearrangement links TRBV20-1 to TRBJ2-4; 8 bases line up with TRBD1. This CDR3 region has 16 residues. CDR1 is DFQATT and CDR2 is SNEGSKA in the germline V gene (reference sequence). Trimming took 3 bases from V and 1 from J; bases not matched to a gene: 8. In DNA, the CDR3 is TGCAGTGCTAGCCCTAGACAGGGGCAGGCCAAAAACATTCAGTACTTC. This encodes CSASPRQGQAKNIQYF.

The gene calls are TRBV5-1 and TRBJ2-7, with 9 nucleotides matching TRBD1. The germline gives CDR1 SGHRS, CDR2 YFSETQ. There are 13 residues in the CDR3. J lost 3 bases, V lost 4 bases, and 2 bases had no gene match. The CDR3 protein is CASSMGQGYEQYF. The DNA of the CDR3 is TGCGCCAGCAGCATGGGACAGGGCTACGAGCAGTACTTC.

As concerns this clonotype: A much larger clone lies a single base off, so this may be a read error. This rearrangement joins TRBV6-1 to TRBJ1-1; D may be TRBD1 (5 bases). This CDR3 comprises 13 residues. The ends were cut back, 10 bases at V and 0 bases at J, with 12 bases in the middle. Germline V gene lookup returns CDR1 MNHNS and CDR2 SASEGT. In nucleotides, the CDR3 is TGTGCCACCGCGTGGGGGATGAACACTGAAGCTTTCTTT. Translation: CATAWGMNTEAFF.

The chain joins TRBV7-2 to TRBJ1-2; D call uncertain. The germline gives CDR1 SGHTA, CDR2 FQGNSA. With 2 bases removed from V and 6 bases from J, the gap between germline ends came to 13 bases. The CDR3 runs to 14 residues. Here the CDR3 reads CASSLSYRSDGYTF. As DNA, the CDR3 is TGTGCCAGCAGCTTATCATATCGCTCGGATGGCTACACCTTC.

The chain links TRBV27 to TRBJ1-1, with D maybe TRBD1 (6 bases). This CDR3 has 15 amino acids. In germline, CDR1 is MNHEY, CDR2 SMNVEV (reference sequence). Trimming removed 6 bases from V and 1 base from J, with 15 bases in between. The CDR3, as DNA: TGTGCCAGCAGCCAACCAGGGGTATGGAACACTGAAGCTTTCTTT. It is translated as CASSQPGVWNTEAFF.

J is TRBJ1-5 and V is TRBV19; no reliable D call. The CDR3 totals 15 residues. V gave up 1 base and J gave up 0 bases, with 7 bases separating them. CDR1 and CDR2 from the germline V gene are LNHDA and SQIVND (reference sequence). The CDR3 DNA follows: TGTGCCAGTAGTATAGGGGCCCATAGCAATCAGCCCCAGCATTTT. Protein: CASSIGAHSNQPQHF.

This chain links TRBV6-5 with TRBJ2-7; D unclear. The CDR3 is made up of 13 amino acids. V was trimmed by 2 bases and J by 3 bases, leaving 8 bases between them. Germline assignment: CDR1 MNHEY and CDR2 SVGAGI. The CDR3 loop is CASSYGPNYEQYF. CDR3 DNA sequence: TGTGCCAGCAGTTACGGCCCTAACTACGAGCAGTACTTC.

CDR3 in DNA: TGTGCCAGCAGTGAAGCGAGGGTAAACCCTGAAGCTTTCTTT. This gives the protein CASSEARVNPEAFF. The rearrangement uses TRBV6-1 and TRBJ1-1, with unresolved D. V gave up 0 bases and J gave up 6 bases, with 11 bases separating them. Per the germline V gene, CDR1 is MNHNS and CDR2 is SASEGT. CDR3 size: 14 residues.

This clonotype has ten or more counts. The chain carries TRBV2 and TRBJ2-7; D assignment may be TRBD1 or TRBD2 (5 bases each). Germline CDR1 SNHLY, CDR2 FYNNEI. The length of the CDR3 is 14 residues. V shed 6 bases and J shed 6 bases, with 18 bases lying between them. The CDR3 spells CASRPRGLWGEQYF. Here the CDR3 DNA reads TGTGCCAGCAGGCCGAGGGGTCTTTGGGGCGAGCAGTACTTC.

This clonotype has more than one count but fewer than ten. One end of the junction does not line up with germline, which may come from a read error. The chain has TRBV7-9 and TRBJ1-1; a weak D match, TRBD1 (6 bases). Germline CDR1 is SEHNR and CDR2 is FQNEAQ (reference sequence). The CDR3 sequence is 15 residues long. The CDR3 nucleotides are TGTGCCAGCAGCTTAGTTGGAGGGGGTGTCACTGAGGCTTTCTTT. It yields the protein CASSLVGGGVTEAFF.

This clonotype was counted between two and nine times. CDR3 loop: CSATSRGLAVSSYEQYF. The CDR3 coding sequence is TGCAGTGCTACAAGCAGGGGACTAGCGGTTAGCTCCTACGAGCAGTACTTC. This chain links TRBV20-1 with TRBJ2-7, with TRBD2 matching over 11 bases. CDR3 length: 17 residues. Germline V CDR1 and CDR2: DFQATT, SNEGSKA (reference sequence). The trim removed 4 bases at V and 0 bases at J, leaving 11 bases unmatched.

This clonotype was seen more than once but under ten times. The CDR3 nucleotides read TGTGCCAGCAGCCCTCCGGGACAGGGGGCGAATGGCTACACCTTC. Translation: CASSPPGQGANGYTF. The chain joins TRBV7-9 to TRBJ1-2; 12 nucleotides match TRBD1. V was pared by 5 bases and J by 6 bases, with 7 bases of the junction left unmatched. This CDR3 comprises 15 residues. Germline CDR1 is SEHNR and CDR2 is FQNEAQ (reference sequence).

The chain couples TRBV7-9 to TRBJ2-2; perhaps TRBD2 as D (5 bases). Germline assignment: CDR1 SEHNR and CDR2 FQNEAQ (reference sequence). V was trimmed by 5 bases and J by 3 bases, leaving 19 bases between them. This CDR3 region has 17 residues. CDR3 residues: CASSPGRAAVYTGELFF. The CDR3 region has the DNA TGTGCCAGCAGCCCGGGAAGGGCAGCGGTTTACACCGGGGAGCTGTTTTTT.

The V and J genes are TRBV7-2 and TRBJ2-5, with 11 bases aligning to TRBD2. V lost 5 bases and J lost 2; bases outside the gene matches: 10. In germline, CDR1 is SGHTA, CDR2 FQGNSA. The CDR3 loop spans 17 amino acids. The CDR3 DNA reads TGTGCCAGCAGCCAGAATCTAGCGGGAGGCCGACAAGAGACCCAGTACTTC. Translation gives CASSQNLAGGRQETQYF.

This clonotype was picked up many times. This chain links TRBV28 with TRBJ1-5, with no clear D. Trimming took off 7 bases at V and 3 bases at J, with 7 bases between the two ends. In germline, CDR1 is MDHEN, CDR2 SYDVKM. The CDR3 consists of 12 residues. The CDR3 is CASTTNNQPQHF. Here the CDR3 DNA reads TGTGCCAGCACAACGAACAATCAGCCCCAGCATTTT.

In its sample, this clonotype was seen many times. This chain connects TRBV20-1 to TRBJ2-5; D possibly corresponds to TRBD1 (6 bases). V gave up 4 bases and J gave up 3 bases, with 9 bases separating them. Germline V gene data show CDR1 as DFQATT and CDR2 as SNEGSKA (reference sequence). This CDR3 comprises 12 residues. Here the CDR3 DNA reads TGCAGTGCTAAGGACAGTAAAGAGACCCAGTACTTC. Translation gives CSAKDSKETQYF.

As for this clonotype: Just one base apart from a much larger clone, this may be a read error. This chain joins TRBV2 and TRBJ1-1; no firm D call. The CDR3 has 10 residues. The germline V and J ends were trimmed by 10 bases and 0 bases, with 3 bases remaining between them. CDR1 is SNHLY, CDR2 FYNNEI, per germline. In DNA, the CDR3 is TGTGCCAACTTGAACACTGAAGCTTTCTTT. It is translated as CANLNTEAFF.